This TCR beta chain was sequenced for a study of T-cell memory formation after mild COVID-19. Findings and limits, study-wide: For second-wave clones that peaked at day 37, SARS-CoV-2 specificity went unverified. A balance of CD4 and CD8 characterized clones contracting day 15 to 85, whereas later expanders leaned CD4+.

MiXCR, applied by TCRdb to the 5' RACE reads, yields one record per CDR3 protein. This sample carries around 300,000 distinct CDR3 sequences, more than 15% of them seen once, and the ten largest clones take roughly 24%. This clonotype was observed a handful of times. Its cognate antigen is unknown. Germline V gene data show CDR1 as SQVTM and CDR2 as ANQGSEA. Trimming at V came to 7 bases and at J to 6 bases, leaving 5 bases not matched to a gene. The CDR3 length is 12 residues. The sequenced sample was PBMCs or a T cell subset sorted from them (not recorded which). The chain recombines TRBV29-1 with TRBJ2-1; 8 bases match TRBD1. The receptor's source is a man between 18 and 29 years old who had mild COVID-19 (a few samples of this study predate the infection). Cell type and time point are not known. DNA for the CDR3: TGCAGCGAGGGACAGGTTATCAATGAGCAGTTCTTC. Amino acid sequence: CSEGQVINEQFF.